Presented here are 23 T cell receptor beta chains from one specimen sequenced in a study of OX40 agonist ivuxolimab in advanced cancers. Libraries were prepared by immunoSEQ multiplex PCR; TCRdb keeps only in-frame clonotypes and omits some of them. The data hold under 45,000 clones, with around 84% observed a single time. The sample consisted of CD4+ or CD8+ T cells sorted from blood, taken in a trial of the OX40 agonist ivuxolimab. The receptors originated from an adult with an advanced solid tumor such as melanoma, head and neck, liver or kidney cancer.

This chain uses TRBV18 with TRBJ2-7; perhaps TRBD2 as D (5 bases). The CDR3 is 13 residues long. The V end was cut by 3 bases, the J end by 4 bases, with 10 bases between. Germline CDR1 KGHSH, CDR2 LQKENI. In DNA form, the CDR3 reads TGTGCCAGCTCACCTCAACCGGGGTACGAGCAGTACTTC. As protein: CASSPQPGYEQYF.

The gene calls are TRBV19 and TRBJ1-1; possible D gene TRBD1, 6 bases. V was clipped by 9 bases and J by 0 bases, with 14 bases between them. The CDR3 loop spans 14 amino acids. The germline gives CDR1 LNHDA, CDR2 SQIVND (reference sequence). Written as DNA, the CDR3 is TGTGCCAGCAGCCCCGGACAGTTGAACACTGAAGCTTTCTTT. Protein sequence: CASSPGQLNTEAFF.

The CDR3 nucleotides are TGTGCCAGCAGCACGACAGGGTCGAACACCGGGGAGCTGTTTTTT. Protein: CASSTTGSNTGELFF. The gene calls are TRBV11-2 and TRBJ2-2; 7 bases match TRBD1. After removal of 5 bases from V and 0 bases from J, the junction contained 3 bases not matched to a gene. Germline loops: CDR1 SGHAT, CDR2 FQNNGV. The CDR3 runs 15 residues.

This rearrangement joins TRBV11-2 to TRBJ1-6; D is possibly TRBD1 (5 bases). In germline, CDR1 is SGHAT, CDR2 FQNNGV. There are 16 residues in the CDR3. V lost 1 base to trimming and J lost 12 bases, with 19 bases between them. The CDR3 DNA reads TGTGCCAGCAGCTTAGGAGAGCTAAAGTCGCAGGGACCCCTCCACTTT. Translating it yields CASSLGELKSQGPLHF.

Turning to this clone: Since the CDR3 does not end with the conserved phenylalanine or tryptophan, this likely comes from a read error. The DNA is omitted, as the CDR3 cannot be located on it reliably, and the CDR3 follows TCRdb's listing. The J gene is TRBJ1-5, the V gene TRBV6-1; TRBD1 is taken as the D call from the table, unchecked against the DNA. 9 amino acids form the CDR3, both terminal residues included. In germline, CDR1 is MNHNS, CDR2 SASEGT. The CDR3 here is CASIRSDRV.

The sample holds a few counts of this clone. V usage is TRBV19 and J usage is TRBJ1-5; D call uncertain. The ends were cut back, 6 bases at V and 6 bases at J, with 15 bases in the middle. Germline CDR1 reads LNHDA; CDR2 reads SQIVND (reference sequence). CDR3 length: 14 amino acids. For the CDR3, the DNA is TGTGCCAGTAGCGGTCTACAAGGAGGTCAGCCCCAGCATTTT. Translated: CASSGLQGGQPQHF.

V gene TRBV25-1 combines with J gene TRBJ2-7; no clear D gene. Germline CDR1 MGHDK, CDR2 SYGVNS. The CDR3 extends over 13 amino acids. Trimming removed 6 bases from V and 0 bases from J, with 9 bases in between. CDR3 sequence reads: CASSWSDSYEQYF. The CDR3 bases are TGTGCCAGCAGCTGGTCTGACTCCTACGAGCAGTACTTC.

This clone has a handful of counts. CDR3 protein: CASSSGSRGPRGNEQFF. The CDR3 DNA is TGTGCCAGCAGCTCCGGAAGTCGCGGGCCCCGCGGGAATGAGCAGTTCTTC. This chain links TRBV7-3 with TRBJ2-1, with D perhaps TRBD2 (5 bases). CDR3 length equals 17 residues. CDR1 and CDR2 from the germline V gene are SGHTA and FQGTGA. V was clipped by 4 bases and J by 7 bases, with 23 bases between them.

V is TRBV4-1 and J is TRBJ2-7; 10 bases are shared with TRBD1. V shed 3 bases, J shed 9 bases, and the junction held 17 bases outside the gene matches. There are 17 residues in the CDR3. CDR1 and CDR2 from the germline V gene are MGHRA and YSYEKL. CDR3 in amino acids: CASSQGTGAGPSGRQYF. Written as DNA, the CDR3 is TGCGCCAGCAGCCAGGGGACAGGGGCCGGACCATCGGGCCGGCAGTACTTC.

The rearrangement uses TRBV19 and TRBJ1-4, with D unresolved. Between the trimmed V and J ends, which lost 6 bases and 7 bases, there was a span of 18 bases. Germline-derived CDR1 and CDR2 are LNHDA and SQIVND (reference sequence). CDR3 length equals 15 residues. CDR3 in amino acids: CASRTGPFNGEKLFF. CDR3 DNA sequence: TGTGCCAGTAGAACCGGGCCCTTCAACGGTGAAAAACTGTTTTTT.

By share, this clone ranks as medium-sized (0.01 to 0.1%). V gene TRBV2 combines with J gene TRBJ2-5; possible D gene TRBD2, 5 bases. Germline V gene lookup returns CDR1 SNHLY and CDR2 FYNNEI. The CDR3 extends over 13 amino acids. V gave up 10 bases and J gave up 5 bases, with 17 bases separating them. The CDR3 loop reads CATILAGGETQYF. CDR3 sequence (DNA): TGTGCCACCATCCTAGCCGGCGGGGAGACCCAGTACTTC.

The gene calls are TRBV7-9 and TRBJ2-1; no firm D call. V was clipped by 5 bases and J by 0 bases, with 11 bases between them. Germline V gene sequence: CDR1 SEHNR, CDR2 FQNEAQ (reference sequence). The CDR3 consists of 15 residues. CDR3 in DNA: TGTGCCAGCAGCCCGGTTTTAAGCTCCTACAATGAGCAGTTCTTC. It encodes CASSPVLSSYNEQFF.

The rearrangement uses TRBV4-1 and TRBJ1-2; D is unclear. V lost 1 base and J lost 0, with 12 bases in between. CDR3 length equals 16 residues. CDR1 MGHRA and CDR2 YSYEKL come from the germline V gene. The CDR3 region is CASSQVSGFANYGYTF. The CDR3 region has the DNA TGCGCCAGCAGCCAAGTCTCCGGGTTCGCTAACTATGGCTACACCTTC.

The chain employs TRBV23-1 and TRBJ2-7; D may be TRBD1 or TRBD2 (5 bases each). TRBV23-1 counts as an open reading frame of uncertain function. This CDR3 spans 15 amino acids. V was trimmed by 0 bases and J by 1 base, leaving 10 bases between them. The CDR3 DNA reads as TGCGCCAGCAGTCAATCCGGGACGGTGTCCTACGAGCAGTACTTC. Translation: CASSQSGTVSYEQYF.

This chain uses TRBV14 with TRBJ2-4; D is unclear. V was cut by 0 bases and J by 6 bases, with 3 bases left in between. This CDR3 region has 12 residues. In germline, CDR1 is SGHDN, CDR2 FVKESK. In DNA form, the CDR3 reads TGTGCCAGCAGCCAAGACCCAAACATTCAGTACTTC. This sequence encodes CASSQDPNIQYF.

The chain recombines TRBV30 with TRBJ1-5; D is possibly TRBD1 (6 bases). Germline values: CDR1 GTSNPN, CDR2 SVGIG (reference sequence). The CDR3 length is 16 residues. V was clipped by 3 bases and J by 6 bases, with 21 bases between them. The chain's CDR3 is CAWSPSWGGGGQPQHF. CDR3 DNA sequence: TGTGCCTGGAGCCCCTCATGGGGGGGCGGGGGTCAGCCCCAGCATTTT.

The J gene is TRBJ1-5, the V gene TRBV5-5, with D maybe TRBD1 (5 bases). Germline loops: CDR1 SGHKS, CDR2 YYEKEE (reference sequence). The ends were cut back, 1 base at V and 0 bases at J, with 8 bases in the middle. The CDR3 has 15 residues. In nucleotides, the CDR3 is TGTGCCAGCAGCTTGTTTCAGGGTAGCAATCAGCCCCAGCATTTT. Its protein product is CASSLFQGSNQPQHF.

The V call is TRBV5-1, the J call TRBJ1-1; the D gene is possibly TRBD1 (6 bases). Germline-derived CDR1 and CDR2 are SGHRS and YFSETQ. The CDR3 loop spans 14 amino acids. The V end lost 4 bases, the J end lost 1 base, and 11 bases lay between the germline ends. The CDR3 nucleotides read TGCGCCAGCAGCATTGGGGGCGGGAACACTGAAGCTTTCTTT. Residues: CASSIGGGNTEAFF. Full variable domain (missing parts from reference TRBV5-1 and TRBJ1-1): KAGVTQTPRYLIKTRGQQVTLSCSPISGHRSVSWYQQTPGQGLQFLFEYFSETQRNKGNFPGRFSGRQFSNSRSEMNVSTLELGDSALYLCASSIGGGNTEAFFGQGTRLTVV.

In DNA form, the CDR3 reads TGCGCCAGCAGCCCTTGGGGGGAGGGGACCTACGAGCAGTACTTC. Translating it yields CASSPWGEGTYEQYF. The chain combines TRBV5-1 with TRBJ2-5, with 7 nucleotides matching TRBD2. TRBJ2-7 matches the DNA end more closely, so the J call is doubtful. This CDR3 has 15 residues. The germline V gene has CDR1 SGHRS and CDR2 YFSETQ.

This clone was seen more than once but under ten times. This chain uses TRBV19 with TRBJ1-5; 12 bases line up with TRBD1. The CDR3 covers 15 residues. Germline trimming cut 4 bases from V and 8 bases from J; bases unmatched to any gene: 6. Germline CDR1 LNHDA, CDR2 SQIVND (reference sequence). CDR3 loop: CASSTRDRGREPQHF. The CDR3, as DNA: TGTGCCAGTAGTACCAGGGACAGGGGGCGAGAGCCCCAGCATTTT. The complete variable domain, with remaining parts taken from reference TRBV19 and TRBJ1-5, reads DGGITQSPKYLFRKEGQNVTLSCEQNLNHDAMYWYRQDPGQGLRLIYYSQIVNDFQKGDIAEGYSVSREKKESFPLTVTSAQKNPTAFYLCASSTRDRGREPQHFGDGTRLSIL.

The chain is built from TRBV10-2 and TRBJ1-6; tentative D call: TRBD1 (5 bases). The length of the CDR3 is 13 residues. Germline V gene sequence: CDR1 WSHSY, CDR2 SAAADI. V gave up 7 bases and J gave up 7 bases, with 11 bases separating them. CDR3 in DNA: TGCGCCAGCACTGACAGACCGAATTCACCCCTCCACTTT. This gives the protein CASTDRPNSPLHF.

The rearrangement uses TRBV7-2 and TRBJ1-4; unclear D gene. V dropped 5 bases and J dropped 7 bases, with 14 bases sitting between them. Germline CDR1 and CDR2: SGHTA and FQGNSA. This CDR3 contains 14 residues. This chain's CDR3 is CASSRERLSEKLFF. The DNA for the CDR3 is TGTGCCAGCAGCAGGGAACGGTTGAGTGAAAAACTGTTTTTT.

The V and J genes are TRBV2 and TRBJ2-2, with 9 bases matching TRBD1. The CDR3 is 17 residues long. V shed 0 bases, J shed 1 base, and the junction held 3 bases outside the gene matches. Germline CDR1 and CDR2: SNHLY and FYNNEI. The CDR3 sequence is CASSEAPGQGNTGELFF. DNA for the CDR3: TGTGCCAGCAGTGAAGCCCCGGGACAGGGGAACACCGGGGAGCTGTTTTTT. Using reference TRBV2 and TRBJ2-2 for the parts outside the CDR3, the full variable domain is EPEVTQTPSHQVTQMGQEVILRCVPISNHLYFYWYRQILGQKVEFLVSFYNNEISEKSEIFDDQFSVERPDGSNFTLKIRSTKLEDSAMYFCASSEAPGQGNTGELFFGEGSRLTVL.